Described below is a single T cell receptor beta chain sequence and its context. The data are from a study of blood T cell repertoires in COVID-19. CDR3 length: 17 residues. After removal of 5 bases from V and 6 bases from J, the junction contained 16 bases not matched to a gene. Germline loops: CDR1 SGHRS, CDR2 YFSETQ. Original processing notes: Estimated nucleated cell counts came from reference gene primer amplification. Some clones are missing from TCRdb's copy, which holds only in-frame ones; the method was immunoSEQ multiplex PCR. That table is the source of V, J and clone size, and D and trimming were worked out from the DNA. The sample consists of 250,000 to 350,000 clones, about 91% of them appearing once.

The chain employs TRBV5-1 and TRBJ1-5; 8 bases line up with TRBD1. This receptor was obtained from a woman in her twenties or thirties who had recovered from COVID-19. The sequenced sample was peripheral blood. CDR3 sequence reads: CASSPTPFGQGGQPQHF. For the CDR3, the DNA is TGCGCCAGCAGTCCCACTCCATTTGGACAGGGCGGTCAGCCCCAGCATTTT.